The T cell receptor (beta chain) under discussion was sequenced for a study of cytomegalovirus exposure and HLA in healthy donors. Study findings and constraints: Later on, an analysis tied approximately 15,000 TCR beta sequences to HLA alleles at 0.05 false discovery rate. Later analysis placed DRB1 highest and HLA-C lowest in TCR association rates, which differed by HLA locus. Prior analysis indicated that the majority of TCR beta V segments exhibited productivity approximately 90% or approximately 30% of the time.

PCR used 60 Vbeta primers and 13 Jbeta primers. Sequencing was performed with immunoSEQ multiplex PCR; in TCRdb, only in-frame clones are kept and a portion is missing. The repertoire holds over 150,000 clones, with around 80% as singletons. Trimming at V came to 5 bases and at J to 7 bases, leaving 4 bases not matched to a gene. The length of the CDR3 is 13 residues. Germline CDR1 MNHNS, CDR2 SASEGT. Details on this clone: The antigen remains unidentified.

V and J are TRBV6-1 and TRBJ2-1, with 8 bases identical to TRBD2. The sequenced material came from PBMCs. This TCR was recovered from a man in his forties in good health and CMV-seronegative. CDR3 in amino acids: CASSTGLANEQFF. CDR3 nucleotides: TGTGCCAGCAGTACCGGACTAGCAAATGAGCAGTTCTTC.